This TCR beta chain was captured in a study of blood T cell repertoires in COVID-19. Background on the study: In each case, the material was cDNA or gDNA derived from T cells, B-cell-depleted T cells, or PBMCs.

TCRdb keeps only in-frame clones here, not all; method: immunoSEQ multiplex PCR. Here the sample spans 200,000 to 250,000 clones, around 80% being singletons. CDR1 is SQVTM, CDR2 ANQGSEA, per germline. Trimming removed 1 base from V and 0 bases from J, with 12 bases in between. The CDR3 has 15 residues. J is TRBJ1-1 and V is TRBV29-1, with D possibly being TRBD1 (5 bases). Sequencing was performed on peripheral blood. This receptor was obtained from a woman aged 70-85 years with acute or convalescent COVID-19. The CDR3 DNA is TGCAGCGTTGAAGGGGAACAGGTATTGAACACTGAAGCTTTCTTT. It encodes CSVEGEQVLNTEAFF.